This entry describes one TCR beta chain. The target antigen is unknown. The CDR3 extends over 15 amino acids. V gave up 5 bases and J gave up 0 bases; unmatched junction bases: 4. CDR1 and CDR2 from the germline V gene are MNHEY and SMNVEV (reference sequence). The naive CD8 population came from CD45RO-negative cells selected for CCR7, without terminally differentiated effector memory CD45RA+ cells. Sequenced by immunoSEQ multiplex PCR; TCRdb stores in-frame clones only, minus some. Of some 2,100,000 clones in the sample, about 93% were seen once. The record originates from a study of shared clonotypes between healthy human individuals. The study, taken as a whole, reports: For naive CD4 cells, around 5% of clonotypes were shared across a handful of donors.

The sequenced sample consisted of naive CD8+ T cells from PBMCs. The V call is TRBV27, the J call TRBJ2-3; 8 bases fit TRBD1. The clonotype originates from a young man in good health. Some clones in this sample may be carry-over from other donors' samples. The CDR3, as DNA: TGTGCCAGCAGTGCAGACAGGGGAAGCACAGATACGCAGTATTTT. This translates into CASSADRGSTDTQYF.